This T cell receptor (beta chain) was obtained from a study of cytomegalovirus exposure and HLA in healthy donors. The table came from immunoSEQ multiplex PCR; TCRdb's copy has only in-frame clones and leaves some out. Among fewer than 200,000 clones, 89% were seen once, and the ten largest hold about 9.4%. CDR1 is SGHRS and CDR2 is YFSETQ in the germline V gene. The CDR3 length is 12 residues. Trimming left V 1 base short and J 6 bases short, with 7 bases between. This chain uses TRBV5-1 with TRBJ1-2, with a tentative D call TRBD1 (5 bases). The receptor's source is a woman aged 18-29 years in good health and CMV-seropositive. The specimen sequenced was PBMCs. The CDR3 DNA reads TGCGCCAGCAGCTTGACAGGTCATGGCTACACCTTC. Translation: CASSLTGHGYTF.